Below are 14 T cell receptor beta chains sequenced from a single sample in a study of blood T cell repertoires in COVID-19. Assay used: immunoSEQ multiplex PCR; TCRdb lists only in-frame clones, some missing. The sample shows hundreds of thousands of clones, 70% to 90% of them seen only once. Sequenced input: PBMCs or T cells enriched from blood (not recorded which). The receptors were sampled from a man aged 35 to 55 who had recovered from COVID-19.

V usage is TRBV7-9 and J usage is TRBJ2-2; 8 bases map to TRBD2. Losses at the gene ends were 5 bases for V and 7 bases for J; bases not matched to a gene: 9. The CDR3 spans 15 residues. Germline V lookup: CDR1 SEHNR, CDR2 FQNEAQ (reference sequence). The CDR3 here is CASSQGTSRVGELFF. CDR3 in DNA: TGTGCCAGCAGCCAAGGGACTAGTAGGGTCGGGGAGCTGTTTTTT.

The rearrangement links TRBV27 to TRBJ2-2; D may be TRBD2 (5 bases). This CDR3 region has 13 residues. Trimming took off 2 bases at V and 7 bases at J, with 8 bases between the two ends. Germline assignment: CDR1 MNHEY and CDR2 SMNVEV (reference sequence). The CDR3 sequence is CASSLLEGGELFF. The CDR3 DNA follows: TGTGCCAGCAGTTTACTCGAGGGCGGGGAGCTGTTTTTT.

The chain has TRBV18 and TRBJ2-1; no reliable D call. V lost 1 base, J lost 1 base, and 8 bases lay in between. The CDR3 length is 15 residues. The germline V gene has CDR1 KGHSH and CDR2 LQKENI. Written as DNA, the CDR3 is TGTGCCAGCTCACCACTTGCGGATTCCTACAATGAGCAGTTCTTC. It yields the protein CASSPLADSYNEQFF.

This clone was recorded once. This chain joins TRBV4-3 and TRBJ1-1; D might be TRBD1 (6 bases). Trimming took 4 bases from V and 4 from J, leaving 13 bases between them. This CDR3 region has 14 residues. In germline, CDR1 is LGHNA, CDR2 YSLEER. This CDR3 reads CASSLSGVGTEAFF. CDR3 DNA sequence: TGCGCCAGCAGCCTTTCAGGGGTTGGCACTGAAGCTTTCTTT.

The chain recombines TRBV27 with TRBJ2-7, with D possibly being TRBD2 (6 bases). Per germline, CDR1 MNHEY and CDR2 SMNVEV (reference sequence). The CDR3 extends over 14 amino acids. V gave up 5 bases and J gave up 3 bases, with 14 bases separating them. This chain's CDR3 is CASSIHPGGYEQYF. CDR3 in DNA: TGTGCCAGCAGTATCCATCCCGGGGGCTACGAGCAGTACTTC.

As DNA, the CDR3 is TGTGCTAGTGGTTTGCGGACTAGCGGGGACACCGGGGAGCTGTTTTTT. Translation gives CASGLRTSGDTGELFF. This sequence joins TRBV12-5 and TRBJ2-2; TRBD2 matches at 12 bases. V lost 2 bases to trimming and J lost 3 bases; unmatched junction nucleotides: 1. The CDR3 runs 16 residues. Germline lookup yields CDR1 LGHNT and CDR2 FRNRAP.

The chain is built from TRBV7-9 and TRBJ2-3, with D possibly being TRBD1 (6 bases). The CDR3 consists of 13 residues. Germline V CDR1 and CDR2: SEHNR, FQNEAQ (reference sequence). Trimming removed 5 bases from V and 4 bases from J, with 10 bases in between. CDR3 nucleotide sequence: TGTGCCAGCAGCCCCAGGGGAGCAGATACGCAGTATTTT. Amino acid sequence: CASSPRGADTQYF. The full variable domain, in which reference TRBV7-9 and TRBJ2-3 provide the parts outside the CDR3, is DTGVSQNPRHKITKRGQNVTFRCDPISEHNRLYWYRQTLGQGPEFLTYFQNEAQLEKSRLLSDRFSAERPKGSFSTLEIQRTEQGDSAMYLCASSPRGADTQYFGPGTRLTVL.

The sample holds one count of this clone. This rearrangement joins TRBV4-1 to TRBJ2-7; the D is unclear. Trimming stripped 1 base from V and 3 bases from J, with 10 bases between. The CDR3 has 14 amino acids. The V gene's germline CDR1 is MGHRA and CDR2 YSYEKL. The CDR3 nucleotides are TGCGCCAGCAGCCAAGGCTACCGTAACTACGAGCAGTACTTC. This sequence encodes CASSQGYRNYEQYF.

This clone appeared a few times. This sequence joins TRBV5-4 and TRBJ2-3; TRBD1 agrees at 7 bases. Looked up from germline, CDR1 is SGHNT and CDR2 is YYREEE (reference sequence). The CDR3 loop spans 15 amino acids. J gave up 1 base and V 0 bases, and 2 bases lay outside the gene matches. In nucleotides, the CDR3 is TGTGCCAGCAGCTTGGACAGGGGAGGCACAGATACGCAGTATTTT. Its protein product is CASSLDRGGTDTQYF.

The chain joins TRBV5-1 to TRBJ1-5; possibly TRBD1 for D (5 bases). Trimming cost V 3 bases and J 6 bases, with 16 bases left between them. Germline lookup yields CDR1 SGHRS and CDR2 YFSETQ. The CDR3 contains 15 residues. As DNA, the CDR3 is TGCGCCAGCAGCTCTGAACCAGGGTTAAGTCAGCCCCAGCATTTT. Translation gives CASSSEPGLSQPQHF.

The J gene is TRBJ2-1, the V gene TRBV7-9, with 12 bases fitting TRBD2. The V segment lost 4 bases and the J segment 10 bases; nucleotides outside the gene matches: 11. Per the germline V gene, CDR1 is SEHNR and CDR2 is FQNEAQ (reference sequence). This CDR3 has 16 amino acids. The chain's CDR3 is CASSSRLAGVKLEQFF. CDR3 DNA sequence: TGTGCCAGCAGCTCACGACTAGCGGGAGTCAAACTCGAGCAGTTCTTC. Variable domain in full (rest from reference TRBV7-9 and TRBJ2-1): DTGVSQNPRHKITKRGQNVTFRCDPISEHNRLYWYRQTLGQGPEFLTYFQNEAQLEKSRLLSDRFSAERPKGSFSTLEIQRTEQGDSAMYLCASSSRLAGVKLEQFFGPGTRLTVL.

This chain links TRBV28 with TRBJ1-2; D unclear. Germline V gene lookup returns CDR1 MDHEN and CDR2 SYDVKM. The V gene lost 5 bases and the J gene lost 2 bases, with 12 bases spanning the gap. The CDR3 runs 14 residues. CDR3 loop: CASSPGSGNYGYTF. In nucleotides, the CDR3 is TGTGCCAGCAGTCCCGGGTCGGGGAACTATGGCTACACCTTC.

The genes are TRBV28 and TRBJ1-6; possible D gene TRBD1, 6 bases. With 2 bases removed from V and 10 bases from J, the gap between germline ends came to 12 bases. Germline loops: CDR1 MDHEN, CDR2 SYDVKM. The CDR3 contains 14 residues. The CDR3 is CASSLPGRGSPLHF. Written as DNA, the CDR3 is TGTGCCAGCAGTTTACCGGGCAGGGGATCACCCCTCCACTTT.

V and J are TRBV20-1 and TRBJ2-5; D ambiguous. The germline V gene has CDR1 DFQATT and CDR2 SNEGSKA (reference sequence). The length of the CDR3 is 10 residues. Here the CDR3 reads CSPGRETQYF. CDR3 coding DNA: TGCAGCCCGGGTCGGGAGACCCAGTACTTC.